The text below deals with one T cell receptor (beta chain). Its antigen is unidentified. These data come from a study of post-analysis software for immune sequencing data. Overall study findings and caveats: Controls had lower frequencies than patients of about five TRBV segments, which included TRBV5-6, TRBV5-1 and TRBV20-1.

Trimming took off 2 bases at V and 5 bases at J, with 12 bases between the two ends. The CDR3 is 14 amino acids. Germline assignment: CDR1 MNHEY and CDR2 SMNVEV (reference sequence). Unique molecular identifiers were built into the TCR beta cDNA libraries. MiXCR, applied by TCRdb to the PCR reads, yields one record per CDR3 protein. The repertoire consists of fewer than 850,000 distinct CDR3 sequences, with 25% to 30% occurring once and the leading ten covering more than 0.45%. This TCR was sampled from a girl aged 5 to 17 with multiple sclerosis. The specimen sequenced was blood. The chain is built from TRBV27 and TRBJ1-2, with D possibly being TRBD1 (5 bases). This CDR3 reads CASSLLGGRYGYTF. DNA of the CDR3: TGTGCCAGCAGTTTACTCGGGGGTAGATATGGCTACACCTTC.